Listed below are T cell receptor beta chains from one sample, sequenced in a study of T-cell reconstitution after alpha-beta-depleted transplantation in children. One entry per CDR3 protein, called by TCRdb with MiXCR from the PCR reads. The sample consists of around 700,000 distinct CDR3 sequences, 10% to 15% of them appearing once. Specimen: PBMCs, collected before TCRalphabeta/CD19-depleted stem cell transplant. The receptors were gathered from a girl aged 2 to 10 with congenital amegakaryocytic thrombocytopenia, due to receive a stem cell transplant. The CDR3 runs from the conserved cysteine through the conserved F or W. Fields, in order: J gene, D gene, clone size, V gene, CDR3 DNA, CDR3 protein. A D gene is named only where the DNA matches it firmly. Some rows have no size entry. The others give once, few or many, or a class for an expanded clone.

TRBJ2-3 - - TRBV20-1 TGCAGTGCTAGAGTAGGGGGAGGAAATACGCAGTATTTT CSARVGGGNTQYF
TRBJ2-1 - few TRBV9 TGTGCCAGCAGCGTATCCGGGGGAGGCTTTTACAATGAGCAGTTCTTC CASSVSGGGFYNEQFF
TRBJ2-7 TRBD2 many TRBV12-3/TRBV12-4 TGTGCCAGCAGTTCCGGACTAGCGGGGACCTACGAGCAGTACTTC CASSSGLAGTYEQYF
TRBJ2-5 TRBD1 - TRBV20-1 TGCAGTGCTAGCCGAGTCGGGACAGGGGAAGAGACCCAGTACTTC CSASRVGTGEETQYF
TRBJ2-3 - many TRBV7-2 TGTGCCAGCAGCTTAAGGCCGAGAGCAGATACGCAGTATTTT CASSLRPRADTQYF
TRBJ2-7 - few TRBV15 TGTGCCACCAGCAGAGAACAGGGATACGAGCAGTACTTC CATSREQGYEQYF
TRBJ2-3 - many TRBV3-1 TGTGCCAGCAGCCCCACAGGCACAGATACGCAGTATTTT CASSPTGTDTQYF
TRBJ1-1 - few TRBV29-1 TGCAGCGTTGTCTTAAGGTGGCAGCTGGTGGGTGCTTTCTTT CSVVLRWQLVGAFF
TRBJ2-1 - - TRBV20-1 TGCAGTGCCCCAGAGGCCCCTAGCGTACCCTACAATGAGCAGTTCTTC CSAPEAPSVPYNEQFF
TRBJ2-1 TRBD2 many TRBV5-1 TGCGCCAGCAGCTGGATCACTAGCGGGATGATCAATGAGCAGTTCTTC CASSWITSGMINEQFF
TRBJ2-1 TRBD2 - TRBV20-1 TGCAGTGCTAGAGTCCTCATAGCGGGAGATGGCTACAATGAGCAGTTCTTC CSARVLIAGDGYNEQFF
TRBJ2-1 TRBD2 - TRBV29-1 TGCAGCGTGTTGGGACTACCCGACAATGAGCAGTTGTTC CSVLGLPDNEQLF
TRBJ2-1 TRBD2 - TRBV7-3 TGTGCCAGCGGGGAGCTAGCGGATTTTCAAAACAATGAGCAGTTCTTC CASGELADFQNNEQFF
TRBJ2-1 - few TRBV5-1 TGCGCCAGCAGCTTGGCAAGGGACTCGCCCTACAATGAGCAGTTCTTC CASSLARDSPYNEQFF
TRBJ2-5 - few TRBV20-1 TGCAGTGCTAGAGATAACAGAAAAGAGACCCAGTACTTC CSARDNRKETQYF
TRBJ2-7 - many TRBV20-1 TGCAGTGCTTCCGGGAGCGCAACCCCCTATTACGAGCAGTACTTC CSASGSATPYYEQYF
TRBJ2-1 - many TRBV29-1 TGCAGCGTTACTCAGTTATCTGAGCAGTTCTTC CSVTQLSEQFF
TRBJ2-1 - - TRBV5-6 TGTGCCAGCAGCTTGATGGGACGATTAGTTACTAGGAACAATGAGCAGTTCTTC CASSLMGRLVTRNNEQFF
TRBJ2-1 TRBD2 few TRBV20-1 TGCAGTGCTAGAGATCTGACTAGCGGGAGGGGTGAGCAGTTCTTC CSARDLTSGRGEQFF
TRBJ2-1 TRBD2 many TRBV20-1 TGCAGTGCTAGAGTAGATAGCGGGACCCGCAATGAGCAGTTCTTC CSARVDSGTRNEQFF
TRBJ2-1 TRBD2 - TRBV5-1 TGCGCCAGCAGCCCGGTAGCGGGAGGCCTGGAGCAGTTCTTC CASSPVAGGLEQFF
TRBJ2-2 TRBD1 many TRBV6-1 TGTGCCAGCAGCGGACAGGGGGCGAACACCGGGGAGCTGTTTTTT CASSGQGANTGELFF
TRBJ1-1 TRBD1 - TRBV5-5 TGTGCCAGCAGCTTACAGGGGCTCGGTGACACTGAAGCTTTCTTT CASSLQGLGDTEAFF
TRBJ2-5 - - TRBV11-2 TGTGCCAGCAGTATAGAGGGGCCGTTCTTGGAGACCCAGTACTTC CASSIEGPFLETQYF
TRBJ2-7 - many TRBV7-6 TGTGCCAGCAGCTTAGACCAGGGCACCTACGAGCAGTACTTC CASSLDQGTYEQYF
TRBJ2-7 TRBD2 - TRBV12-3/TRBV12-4 TGTGCCAGCAGGCCACTAGCGGGAGGACTCGAGCAGTACTTC CASRPLAGGLEQYF
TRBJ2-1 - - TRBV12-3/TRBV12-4 TGTGCCATCAACCGGGGGACCTACAATGAGCAGTTCTTC CAINRGTYNEQFF